The 17 T cell receptor beta chains listed next were all sequenced from one sample in a study of response to subunit inactivated influenza vaccine. TCRdb re-called the RT-PCR reads through MiXCR, storing one row per CDR3 protein. In the table there are over 150,000 distinct CDR3 sequences, around 10% of which are singletons. The specimen was CD8+ T cells sorted from PBMCs, collected 23 months after vaccination. Receptor source: a man in his fifties or sixties who received an inactivated influenza vaccine.

The chain is built from TRBV12-3 or TRBV12-4 and TRBJ2-7; perhaps TRBD1 as D (5 bases). Trimming took 5 bases from V and 2 from J, leaving 10 bases between them. CDR3 length: 13 amino acids. The CDR3 reads CASSLRVPYEQYF. The DNA for the CDR3 is TGTGCCAGCAGTCTCAGGGTGCCCTACGAGCAGTACTTC.

The rearrangement joins TRBV20-1 to TRBJ1-1; D call uncertain. The ends were cut back, 7 bases at V and 1 base at J, with 13 bases in the middle. Per germline, CDR1 DFQATT and CDR2 SNEGSKA (reference sequence). The CDR3 is 13 amino acids. The chain's CDR3 is CSGKPPENTEAFF. The CDR3 nucleotides are TGCAGTGGGAAACCACCAGAGAACACTGAAGCTTTCTTT.

V and J are TRBV15 and TRBJ1-2, with 7 nucleotides matching TRBD1. V was pared by 1 base and J by 4 bases, with 3 bases of the junction left unmatched. Looked up from germline, CDR1 is LNHNV and CDR2 is YYDKDF (reference sequence). The CDR3 covers 14 residues. CDR3 protein: CATSRGRTGYGYTF. CDR3 sequence (DNA): TGTGCCACCAGCAGAGGCCGGACAGGCTATGGCTACACCTTC.

This clonotype was recorded many times. This sequence joins TRBV5-6 and TRBJ2-4; the D is unclear. V gave up 2 bases and J gave up 0 bases, with 6 bases separating them. Germline V gene lookup returns CDR1 SGHDT and CDR2 YYEEEE. This CDR3 has 14 amino acids. This CDR3 reads CASSFLLAKNIQYF. CDR3 bases: TGTGCCAGCAGCTTCCTATTAGCCAAAAACATTCAGTACTTC.

This clonotype was counted at least ten times. The chain uses TRBV28 and TRBJ2-3; possibly TRBD2 for D (5 bases). CDR1 and CDR2 from the germline V gene are MDHEN and SYDVKM. The CDR3 is made up of 15 amino acids. Trimming pared 3 bases from V and 2 bases from J, leaving 12 bases between. CDR3 coding DNA: TGTGCCAGCAGTTTTATTAGCGCATCCACAGATACGCAGTATTTT. Protein sequence: CASSFISASTDTQYF.

This rearrangement joins TRBV11-1 to TRBJ2-1; 12 nucleotides agree with TRBD2. V gave up 3 bases and J gave up 4 bases; unmatched junction bases: 10. The CDR3 has 18 amino acids. Germline CDR1 and CDR2: SGHAT and FQDESV (reference sequence). CDR3 bases: TGTGCCAGCAGCTTTACTAGCGGGGGGCGCCCAGGGTACAATGAGCAGTTCTTC. Encoded protein: CASSFTSGGRPGYNEQFF.

In its sample, this clonotype was seen many times. The chain couples TRBV27 to TRBJ2-1; D gene uncertain. V lost 6 bases to trimming and J lost 6 bases, with 15 bases between them. The CDR3 is made up of 14 amino acids. The germline CDR1 and CDR2 sequences are MNHEY and SMNVEV (reference sequence). The CDR3 is CASSLTTAANEQFF. CDR3 DNA sequence: TGTGCCAGCAGCCTTACCACTGCTGCCAATGAGCAGTTCTTC.

This clonotype has ten or more counts. The chain uses TRBV20-1 and TRBJ1-1; D gene unclear. V gave up 6 bases and J gave up 1 base, with 15 bases separating them. Germline loops: CDR1 DFQATT, CDR2 SNEGSKA (reference sequence). The CDR3 is 14 amino acids. This CDR3 is CSATNPGRNTEAFF. CDR3 DNA sequence: TGCAGTGCAACTAACCCGGGGAGGAACACTGAAGCTTTCTTT.

Turning to this clonotype: It is likely a read error, because the conserved phenylalanine at the end of the CDR3 is missing. It is unclear where the CDR3 begins or ends on the DNA, so no DNA is shown, and the CDR3 is as TCRdb lists it. CDR3 in amino acids: CASSLGTAASMAD. The chain combines TRBV6-6 with TRBJ1-2. With termini counted, the CDR3 has 13 amino acids. Germline-derived CDR1 and CDR2 are MNHNY and SVGAGI (reference sequence).

This clonotype was found a few times. The chain employs TRBV5-1 and TRBJ2-7; D remains unclear. The CDR3 is 13 residues long. Trimming left V 2 bases short and J 2 bases short, with 8 bases between. Germline V gives CDR1 SGHRS, CDR2 YFSETQ. Here the CDR3 DNA reads TGCGCCAGCAGCTTAGGGTCAACCTACGAGCAGTACTTC. Translating gives CASSLGSTYEQYF. Using reference TRBV5-1 and TRBJ2-7 for the parts outside the CDR3, the full variable domain is KAGVTQTPRYLIKTRGQQVTLSCSPISGHRSVSWYQQTPGQGLQFLFEYFSETQRNKGNFPGRFSGRQFSNSRSEMNVSTLELGDSALYLCASSLGSTYEQYFGPGTRLTVT.

There are many counts of this clonotype. The chain is built from TRBV5-1 and TRBJ2-2; tentatively, D is TRBD2 (6 bases). The CDR3 runs to 13 residues. V was pared by 6 bases and J by 5 bases, with 11 bases between. CDR1 and CDR2 from the germline V gene are SGHRS and YFSETQ. The CDR3: CASKAGNTGELFF. The CDR3 DNA reads as TGCGCCAGCAAGGCGGGGAATACCGGGGAGCTGTTTTTT.

The V gene is TRBV4-3, the J gene TRBJ2-1; 7 nucleotides line up with TRBD1. J lost 8 bases, V lost 0 bases, and 4 bases had no gene match. The germline V gene has CDR1 LGHNA and CDR2 YSLEER. The CDR3 runs to 14 residues. CDR3 nucleotides: TGCGCCAGCAGCCAAGAAGACAGGGTCGATGAGCAGTTCTTC. As protein: CASSQEDRVDEQFF.

The chain combines TRBV28 with TRBJ2-7; perhaps TRBD1 as D (6 bases). V lost 4 bases and J 1 base, leaving 17 bases between the germline ends. The CDR3 contains 16 residues. Germline CDR1 and CDR2: MDHEN and SYDVKM. The CDR3 region has the DNA TGTGCCAGCAGTTATTACCCGGACAGAACTTCCTACGAGCAGTACTTC. Protein product: CASSYYPDRTSYEQYF.

This clonotype was seen a handful of times. The chain carries TRBV2 and TRBJ2-4; 7 nucleotides line up with TRBD2. Germline V gene sequence: CDR1 SNHLY, CDR2 FYNNEI. The CDR3 is 15 amino acids. J was trimmed by 0 bases and V by 7 bases; bases with no gene match: 6. The CDR3 nucleotides are TGTGCCAGCACATTGCGGGAGCTAGCCAAAAACATTCAGTACTTC. Its protein is CASTLRELAKNIQYF.

This clonotype has more than one count but fewer than ten. This sequence joins TRBV7-9 and TRBJ2-5; no clear D. The CDR3 consists of 14 residues. V dropped 1 base and J dropped 3 bases, with 9 bases sitting between them. CDR1 SEHNR and CDR2 FQNEAQ come from the germline V gene (reference sequence). In DNA form, the CDR3 reads TGTGCCAGCAGCTTAGAGGCCAGAAAAGAGACCCAGTACTTC. Its protein product is CASSLEARKETQYF.

The rearrangement links TRBV4-1 to TRBJ2-2; D gene uncertain. Germline loops: CDR1 MGHRA, CDR2 YSYEKL. V gave up 3 bases and J gave up 4 bases, with 9 bases separating them. The CDR3 loop spans 14 amino acids. The CDR3 DNA follows: TGCGCCAGCAGCCACACTCTAGGCACCGGGGAGCTGTTTTTT. This codes for CASSHTLGTGELFF.

This clonotype was counted many times. The gene calls are TRBV4-1 and TRBJ2-1; 11 nucleotides match TRBD2. Germline V CDR1 and CDR2: MGHRA, YSYEKL. Trimming at V came to 2 bases and at J to 4 bases, leaving 1 base not matched to a gene. CDR3 length: 15 amino acids. CDR3 loop: CASSQLAGGYNEQFF. The CDR3 nucleotides are TGCGCCAGCAGCCAACTAGCGGGGGGTTACAATGAGCAGTTCTTC.